This TCR beta chain was retrieved from a study of cytomegalovirus exposure and HLA in healthy donors. Broader study findings: An observed cluster of highly shared sequence variants was recorded as a likely sequencing artifact.

Germline V gives CDR1 SQVTM, CDR2 ANQGSEA. V lost 7 bases and J 6 bases, leaving 12 bases between the germline ends. The CDR3 consists of 11 residues. Regarding this clone: Its antigen is currently unknown.

A multiplex PCR was run with 60 Vbeta primers and 13 Jbeta primers. The protocol was immunoSEQ multiplex PCR, while the TCRdb copy is restricted to in-frame clones and leaves out a portion. The data hold approximately 110,000 clones, with 69% observed a single time. This chain links TRBV29-1 with TRBJ1-1, with a tentative D call TRBD1 (5 bases). The material sequenced was PBMCs. The source of this sequence is a man aged 30 to 45 in good health and CMV-seronegative. CDR3 amino acids: CSGGWGAEAFF. CDR3 bases: TGCAGCGGGGGATGGGGGGCTGAAGCTTTCTTT.